The next 25 T cell receptor beta chains were all read from a single sample in a study of metastatic and nonmetastatic thyroid tumors. MiXCR re-clonotyped the PCR reads for TCRdb. The sample records approximately 35,000 clones, 11% being singletons. Thyroid surgery was preceded by no treatment in any patient. Sequencing input: blood. The origin of the receptors is a female donor with papillary thyroid cancer or a benign thyroid nodule (not recorded which). Some clones in this sample may be carry-over from other donors' samples.

This clone appeared many times. The rearrangement links TRBV6-1 to TRBJ2-5; TRBD2 matches at 11 bases. Germline V lookup: CDR1 MNHNS, CDR2 SASEGT. Germline trimming cut 6 bases from V and 4 bases from J; bases unmatched to any gene: 16. The CDR3 has 18 amino acids. The CDR3 coding sequence is TGTGCCAGCAGGCCCTGGCGGGCTAGCGGGAGGAAGGTAGAGACCCAGTACTTC. Protein product: CASRPWRASGRKVETQYF.

Many counts were recorded for this clone. The gene calls are TRBV15 and TRBJ2-5, with D unresolved. Trimming removed 1 base from V and 5 bases from J, with 17 bases in between. Germline values: CDR1 LNHNV, CDR2 YYDKDF (reference sequence). The CDR3 covers 16 residues. This CDR3 is CATSRARPRAWETQYF. The CDR3 DNA is TGTGCCACCAGCAGAGCCCGACCCCGGGCATGGGAGACCCAGTACTTC.

This clone was counted at least ten times. The V and J genes are TRBV9 and TRBJ2-2; D is possibly TRBD2 (5 bases). This CDR3 contains 14 residues. Between the trimmed V and J ends, which lost 5 bases and 1 base, there was a span of 9 bases. Germline lookup yields CDR1 SGDLS and CDR2 YYNGEE. The CDR3 coding sequence is TGTGCCAGCAGAGTTAGCGTGAACACCGGGGAGCTGTTTTTT. This translates into CASRVSVNTGELFF.

Worth noting for this clone: This same CDR3 is encoded by further DNA sequences in the sample. The V call is TRBV30, the J call TRBJ1-2; a possible D gene is TRBD1 (5 bases). The CDR3 contains 13 residues. Germline CDR1 GTSNPN, CDR2 SVGIG (reference sequence). Trimming removed 0 bases at V and 4 bases at J, with 9 bases between. The CDR3 region has the DNA TGTGCCTGGAGTGTATACGGGGGCTATGGCTACACCTTC. Its translation: CAWSVYGGYGYTF.

V gene TRBV12-3 or TRBV12-4 combines with J gene TRBJ1-5; 9 bases match TRBD1. Losses at the gene ends were 4 bases for V and 7 bases for J; bases not matched to a gene: 8. The CDR3 is 15 amino acids. In DNA, the CDR3 is TGTGCCAGCAGTTCTACAGGGGGCGGACGACAGCCCCAGCATTTT. Amino acids: CASSSTGGGRQPQHF.

Many counts were recorded for this clone. A read error is possible here, since a much larger clone lies one base away. Distinct nucleotide sequences in the sample also encode this CDR3. The J gene is TRBJ2-3, the V gene TRBV7-9; D is ambiguous. The CDR3 covers 12 residues. The germline CDR1 and CDR2 sequences are SEHNR and FQNEAQ (reference sequence). This chain's CDR3 is CASSPNEHTQYF. As DNA, the CDR3 is TGCGCCAGCAGCCCCAACGAGCATACGCAGTATTTT.

This clone has at least ten counts. A much larger clone differs from this one at a single base, so this may be a read error. The sample carries other DNA sequences with the same CDR3. The rearrangement uses TRBV6-1 and TRBJ2-3, with D perhaps given as TRBD1 or TRBD2 (6 bases each). Trimming removed 7 bases at V and 1 base at J, with 15 bases between. The length of the CDR3 is 15 residues. Germline V lookup: CDR1 MNHNS, CDR2 SASEGT. CDR3 protein: CASIRTGARTDTQYF. The CDR3 DNA is TGTGCCAGCATTCGGACGGGGGCCCGCACAGATACGCAGTATTTT.

This clone has ten or more counts. In nucleotides, the CDR3 is TGTGCCAGCAGCTTGGGGATGGCGGGAGATCTCTACGAGCAGTACTTC. This gives the protein CASSLGMAGDLYEQYF. The genes are TRBV7-8 and TRBJ2-7, with TRBD2 identical over 7 bases. Germline V gene data show CDR1 as SGHVS and CDR2 as FQNEAQ. The CDR3 has 16 amino acids. V lost 3 bases to trimming and J lost 3 bases; unmatched junction nucleotides: 11.

This clone has a count of ten or more. The rearrangement uses TRBV7-2 and TRBJ1-3; TRBD1 matches at 8 bases. Germline V gene sequence: CDR1 SGHTA, CDR2 FQGNSA. V shed 4 bases and J 4 bases; nucleotides not matched to a gene: 6. The CDR3 extends over 15 amino acids. In nucleotides, the CDR3 is TGTGCCAGCAGCTCGCAACAGGGGGGCGGAAACACCATATATTTT. Amino acids: CASSSQQGGGNTIYF.

The sample holds many counts of this clone. This sequence may be a read error, since a much larger clone differs from it by one base. Other nucleotide sequences from this sample produce the same CDR3. The rearrangement uses TRBV19 and TRBJ2-7, with D possibly being TRBD2 (5 bases). This CDR3 contains 13 residues. Germline V gene lookup returns CDR1 LNHDA and CDR2 SQIVND (reference sequence). In DNA, the CDR3 is TGTGCTTCAGGCAGAGGGCGCGAATACGAGCAGTACTTC. Protein sequence: CASGRGREYEQYF.

At least ten counts were recorded for this clone. The chain has TRBV7-3 and TRBJ2-3; D is ambiguous. V dropped 2 bases and J dropped 5 bases, with 8 bases sitting between them. There are 13 residues in the CDR3. CDR1 and CDR2 from the germline V gene are SGHTA and FQGTGA. The CDR3 nucleotides read TGTGCCAGCAGCTTACGTCCGGGAGATACGCAGTATTTT. This gives the protein CASSLRPGDTQYF.

The chain joins TRBV6-1 to TRBJ2-2; D remains ambiguous. Germline CDR1 reads MNHNS; CDR2 reads SASEGT. This CDR3 contains 12 residues. V lost 5 bases and J 9 bases, leaving 10 bases between the germline ends. The CDR3 nucleotides are TGTGCCAGCAGTCCTACAGCCAGGGAGCTGTTTTTT. It encodes CASSPTARELFF.

This clone has at least ten counts. The chain recombines TRBV7-9 with TRBJ2-1; D call uncertain. The germline gives CDR1 SEHNR, CDR2 FQNEAQ (reference sequence). The CDR3 is made up of 13 amino acids. Trimming took 1 base from V and 8 from J, leaving 9 bases between them. The CDR3 region has the DNA TGTGCCAGCAGCTTAGGCATGAGCGATGAGCAGTTCTTC. Its protein product is CASSLGMSDEQFF.

This clone was observed a few times. The CDR3 here is CASSLGQGQETQYF. CDR3 sequence (DNA): TGTGCCAGCAGCTTAGGACAGGGACAAGAGACCCAGTACTTC. This chain uses TRBV7-2 with TRBJ2-5; TRBD1 aligns across 7 bases. CDR3 length: 14 residues. Trimming cost V 1 base and J 2 bases; bases outside gene matches: 1. Germline loops: CDR1 SGHTA, CDR2 FQGNSA.

This clone was found many times. The rearrangement joins TRBV19 to TRBJ1-1; tentative D call: TRBD1 (5 bases). CDR3 size: 17 residues. Trimming shortened V by 3 bases and J by 2 bases, and 19 bases separated the two germline ends. Germline V gives CDR1 LNHDA, CDR2 SQIVND (reference sequence). The CDR3 protein is CASSIPGHFEGNTEAFF. The CDR3 DNA sequence: TGTGCCAGTAGTATCCCCGGACATTTCGAAGGTAACACTGAAGCTTTCTTT.

This clone was detected many times. V and J are TRBV7-3 and TRBJ1-2; TRBD1 aligns across 7 bases. V dropped 5 bases and J dropped 5; count of bases not matched to a gene: 11. The germline V gene encodes CDR1 SGHTA and CDR2 FQGTGA. The CDR3 sequence is 15 residues long. The CDR3 region has the DNA TGTGCCAGCAGCCCTGGGGAGGGACAGTTATATGGCTACACCTTC. Translation: CASSPGEGQLYGYTF.

The sample holds many counts of this clone. The CDR3 bases are TGTGCCAGCAGCGCCCCAGGAGACTCCTACAATGAGCAGTTCTTC. It specifies CASSAPGDSYNEQFF. The chain combines TRBV7-9 with TRBJ2-1; D remains unclear. The germline V and J ends were trimmed by 5 bases and 0 bases, with 11 bases remaining between them. The CDR3 totals 15 residues. Per germline, CDR1 SEHNR and CDR2 FQNEAQ (reference sequence).

The V gene is TRBV5-6, the J gene TRBJ2-7; 7 bases align to TRBD1. Germline V lookup: CDR1 SGHDT, CDR2 YYEEEE. The V gene end was trimmed by 5 bases and the J gene end by 7 bases; junction bases not matched to a gene: 9. The CDR3 is made up of 13 amino acids. CDR3 loop: CASRRQGQGEQYF. The CDR3 nucleotides are TGTGCCAGCAGACGACAGGGCCAGGGGGAGCAGTACTTC.

This clone appeared many times. This chain uses TRBV2 with TRBJ2-7; 10 bases line up with TRBD2. Germline CDR1 SNHLY, CDR2 FYNNEI. J gave up 4 bases and V 3 bases, and 3 bases lay outside the gene matches. The CDR3 length is 14 residues. The CDR3 region is CASSDSGRRYEQYF. In DNA, the CDR3 is TGTGCCAGCAGTGATAGCGGGAGGAGGTACGAGCAGTACTTC.

The chain combines TRBV2 with TRBJ2-5; no definite D call. Germline CDR1 and CDR2: SNHLY and FYNNEI. V was cut by 5 bases and J by 3 bases, with 10 bases left in between. The CDR3 is 13 residues long. CDR3 protein: CASSSRPKETQYF. CDR3 in DNA: TGTGCCAGCAGTTCCCGGCCCAAAGAGACCCAGTACTTC.

This clone was seen ten or more times. This chain uses TRBV4-3 with TRBJ2-6, with 7 bases aligning to TRBD1. Per germline, CDR1 LGHNA and CDR2 YSLEER. The length of the CDR3 is 16 residues. Trimming removed 0 bases from V and 4 bases from J; junction bases left unmatched: 3. The CDR3 here is CASSQDRGQGANVLTF. In DNA, the CDR3 is TGCGCCAGCAGCCAAGATCGGGGACAGGGGGCCAACGTCCTGACTTTC.

This clone was counted ten times or more. The CDR3 here is CASSPTGGYGYTF. CDR3 DNA sequence: TGTGCCAGCAGCCCGACAGGGGGGTATGGCTACACCTTC. The chain employs TRBV6-1 and TRBJ1-2, with 9 bases aligning to TRBD1. Germline V CDR1 and CDR2: MNHNS, SASEGT. V shed 6 bases, J shed 5 bases, and the junction held 4 bases outside the gene matches. CDR3 size: 13 residues.

This clone has a count of ten or more. V and J are TRBV19 and TRBJ2-3; 9 bases are shared with TRBD2. Unmatched junction bases numbered 9, after V lost 4 bases and J lost 1 base. Germline CDR1 LNHDA, CDR2 SQIVND (reference sequence). The CDR3 has 17 amino acids. The chain's CDR3 is CASSTFFSGGGTDTQYF. CDR3 nucleotides: TGTGCCAGTAGTACCTTTTTTAGCGGGGGCGGCACAGATACGCAGTATTTT. Based on the CDR3 plus reference TRBV19 and TRBJ2-3, the full variable domain is DGGITQSPKYLFRKEGQNVTLSCEQNLNHDAMYWYRQDPGQGLRLIYYSQIVNDFQKGDIAEGYSVSREKKESFPLTVTSAQKNPTAFYLCASSTFFSGGGTDTQYFGPGTRLTVL.

This clone was counted many times. V and J are TRBV7-2 and TRBJ2-7, with D possibly being TRBD2 (5 bases). With 0 bases removed from V and 2 bases from J, the gap between germline ends came to 17 bases. CDR1 and CDR2 (germline): SGHTA, FQGNSA. CDR3 size: 17 residues. The CDR3 loop is CASSLAQRSQFPYEQYF. CDR3 nucleotide sequence: TGTGCCAGCAGCTTAGCCCAGCGGTCCCAGTTCCCCTACGAGCAGTACTTC. The variable domain in full, with the rest retrieved from reference TRBV7-2 and TRBJ2-7, is GAGVSQSPSNKVTEKGKDVELRCDPISGHTALYWYRQSLGQGLEFLIYFQGNSAPDKSGLPSDRFSAERTGGSVSTLTIQRTQQEDSAVYLCASSLAQRSQFPYEQYFGPGTRLTVT.

CDR3: CASSLWTDPADTQYF. As DNA, the CDR3 is TGTGCCAGCAGTTTATGGACAGATCCTGCCGATACGCAGTATTTT. The chain uses TRBV12-3 or TRBV12-4 and TRBJ2-3; D might be TRBD1 (6 bases). The CDR3 loop spans 15 amino acids. Trimming left V 2 bases short and J 6 bases short, with 15 bases between.